This entry concerns a single T cell receptor beta chain. Cells were sorted from thawed PBMC rested overnight and stained with GMM-loaded CD1B tetramer, viability dye and anti-CD3. The CD1B tetramers carried C32 glucose monomycolate purified from Rhodococcus equi. TCR-alpha and TCR-beta chains were sequenced unpaired. Produced via immunoSEQ multiplex PCR; TCRdb's table is partial and in-frame only. The table includes about 59,000 clones, approximately 81% detected once. The data originate from a study of T cells in tuberculosis. Overall study context: CD1B tetramers identified T cells specific for mycobacterial lipid GMM.

Deletions cut 2 bases from V and 4 bases from J, with 8 bases between. Germline lookup yields CDR1 MGHRA and CDR2 YSYEKL. The CDR3 contains 14 residues. Regarding the study as a whole: Low-affinity CD1B-GMM tetramer-binding T cells may have been missed.

The sequence came from an adult woman with latent tuberculosis. The sample comprised CD1b-GMM tetramer-negative cells sorted from PBMCs. V usage is TRBV4-1 and J usage is TRBJ1-4, with D possibly matching TRBD1 (5 bases). CDR3 in DNA: TGCGCCAGCAGCCAAAGACAGCTTAATGAAAAACTGTTTTTT. This translates into CASSQRQLNEKLFF.